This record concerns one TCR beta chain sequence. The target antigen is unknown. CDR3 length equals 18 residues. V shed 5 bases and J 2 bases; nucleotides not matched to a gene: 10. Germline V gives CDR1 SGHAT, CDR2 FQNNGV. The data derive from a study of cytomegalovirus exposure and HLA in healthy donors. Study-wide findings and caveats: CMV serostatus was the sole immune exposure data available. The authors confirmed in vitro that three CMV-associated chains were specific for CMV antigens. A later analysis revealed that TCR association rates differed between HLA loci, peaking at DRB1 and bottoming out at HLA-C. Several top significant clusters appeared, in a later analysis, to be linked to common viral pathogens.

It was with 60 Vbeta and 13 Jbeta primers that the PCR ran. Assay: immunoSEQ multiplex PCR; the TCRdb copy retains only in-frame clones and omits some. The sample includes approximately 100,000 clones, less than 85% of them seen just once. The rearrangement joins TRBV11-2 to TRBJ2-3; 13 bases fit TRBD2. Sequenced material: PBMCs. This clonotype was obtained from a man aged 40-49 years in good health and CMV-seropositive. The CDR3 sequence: CASSARRTSGGDTDTQYF. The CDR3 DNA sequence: TGTGCCAGCAGCGCCCGCAGAACTAGCGGGGGGGACACAGATACGCAGTATTTT.